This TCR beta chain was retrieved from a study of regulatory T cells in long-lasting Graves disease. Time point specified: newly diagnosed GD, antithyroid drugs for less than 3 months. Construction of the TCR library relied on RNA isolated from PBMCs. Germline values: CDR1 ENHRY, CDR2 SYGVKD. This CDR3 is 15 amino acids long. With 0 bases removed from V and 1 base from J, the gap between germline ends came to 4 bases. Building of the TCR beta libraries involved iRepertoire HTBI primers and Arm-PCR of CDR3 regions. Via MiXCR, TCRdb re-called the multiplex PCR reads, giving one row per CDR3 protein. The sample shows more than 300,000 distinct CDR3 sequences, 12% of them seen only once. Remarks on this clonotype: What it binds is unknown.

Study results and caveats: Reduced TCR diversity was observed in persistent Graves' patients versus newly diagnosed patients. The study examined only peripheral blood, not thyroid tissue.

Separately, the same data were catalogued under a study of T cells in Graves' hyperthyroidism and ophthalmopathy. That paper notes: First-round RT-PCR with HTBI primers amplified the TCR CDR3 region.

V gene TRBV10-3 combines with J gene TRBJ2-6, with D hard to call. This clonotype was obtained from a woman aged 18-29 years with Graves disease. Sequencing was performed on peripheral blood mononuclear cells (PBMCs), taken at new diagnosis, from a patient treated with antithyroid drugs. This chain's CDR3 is CAISESQSGANVLTF. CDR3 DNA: TGTGCCATCAGTGAGTCACAGTCTGGGGCCAACGTCCTGACTTTC.